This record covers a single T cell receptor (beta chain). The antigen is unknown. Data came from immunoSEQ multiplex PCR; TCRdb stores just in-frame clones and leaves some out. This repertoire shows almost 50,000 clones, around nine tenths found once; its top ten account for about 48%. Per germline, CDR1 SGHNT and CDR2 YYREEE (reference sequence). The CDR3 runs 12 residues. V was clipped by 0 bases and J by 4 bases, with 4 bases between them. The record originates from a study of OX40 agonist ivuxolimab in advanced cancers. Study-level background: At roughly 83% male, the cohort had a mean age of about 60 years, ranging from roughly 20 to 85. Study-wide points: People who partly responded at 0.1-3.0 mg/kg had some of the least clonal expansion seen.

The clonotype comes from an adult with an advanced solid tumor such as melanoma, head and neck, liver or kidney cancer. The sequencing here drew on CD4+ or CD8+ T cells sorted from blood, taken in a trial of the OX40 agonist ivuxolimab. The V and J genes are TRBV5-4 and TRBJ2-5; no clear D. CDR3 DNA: TGTGCCAGCAGCTTGGACGGAGAGACCCAGTACTTC. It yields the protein CASSLDGETQYF. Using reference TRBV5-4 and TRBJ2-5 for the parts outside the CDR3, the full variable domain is ETGVTQSPTHLIKTRGQQVTLRCSSQSGHNTVSWYQQALGQGPQFIFQYYREEENGRGNFPPRFSGLQFPNYSSELNVNALELDDSALYLCASSLDGETQYFGPGTRLLVL.